The 2 T cell receptor beta chains below all came from one sample that was sequenced in a study of tumor and adjacent non-tumor tissue in lung cancer. The template was RNA from unsorted bulk tissue. The library came from three nested PCR rounds adapted from ARM-PCR protocols. MiXCR, run by TCRdb on the multiplex PCR reads, gives a single entry per CDR3 protein. The data hold approximately 79,000 distinct CDR3 sequences, with around 77% observed a single time. Sequencing was done on a sample of lung tumor tissue. These receptor sequences come from a woman between 35 and 50 years old with non-small cell lung cancer.

This chain connects TRBV7-9 to TRBJ2-7, with 8 bases aligning to TRBD2. CDR1 SEHNR and CDR2 FQNEAQ come from the germline V gene (reference sequence). The CDR3 sequence is 14 residues long. The CDR3 loop is CSRSLGGLGHEQYF. The CDR3 nucleotides are TGTTCCCGCAGCTTAGGGGGACTAGGACACGAGCAGTACTTC.

This clonotype was counted ten times or more. The V call is TRBV11-2, the J call TRBJ2-1; 7 positions match TRBD1. The length of the CDR3 is 13 residues. V lost 5 bases, J lost 6 bases, and 4 bases stayed unmatched. Per germline, CDR1 SGHAT and CDR2 FQNNGV. In DNA, the CDR3 is TGTGCCAGCAGCAGGGGACAGTTCAATGAGCAGTTCTTC. Translating it yields CASSRGQFNEQFF.